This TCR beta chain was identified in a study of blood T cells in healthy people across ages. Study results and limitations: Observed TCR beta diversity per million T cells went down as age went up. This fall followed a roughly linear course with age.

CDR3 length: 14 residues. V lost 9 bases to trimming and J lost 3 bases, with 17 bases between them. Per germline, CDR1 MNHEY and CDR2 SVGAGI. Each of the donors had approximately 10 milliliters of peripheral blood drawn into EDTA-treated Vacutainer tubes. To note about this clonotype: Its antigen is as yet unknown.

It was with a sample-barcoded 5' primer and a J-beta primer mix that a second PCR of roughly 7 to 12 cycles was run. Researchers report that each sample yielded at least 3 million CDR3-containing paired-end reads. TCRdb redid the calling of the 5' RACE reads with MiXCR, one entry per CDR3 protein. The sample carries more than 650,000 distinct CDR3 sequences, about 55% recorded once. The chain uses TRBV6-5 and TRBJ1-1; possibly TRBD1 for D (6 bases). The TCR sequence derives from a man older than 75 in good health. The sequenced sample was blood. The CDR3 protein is CASRPTGMDTEAFF. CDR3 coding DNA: TGTGCCAGTAGACCTACAGGGATGGACACTGAAGCTTTCTTT.